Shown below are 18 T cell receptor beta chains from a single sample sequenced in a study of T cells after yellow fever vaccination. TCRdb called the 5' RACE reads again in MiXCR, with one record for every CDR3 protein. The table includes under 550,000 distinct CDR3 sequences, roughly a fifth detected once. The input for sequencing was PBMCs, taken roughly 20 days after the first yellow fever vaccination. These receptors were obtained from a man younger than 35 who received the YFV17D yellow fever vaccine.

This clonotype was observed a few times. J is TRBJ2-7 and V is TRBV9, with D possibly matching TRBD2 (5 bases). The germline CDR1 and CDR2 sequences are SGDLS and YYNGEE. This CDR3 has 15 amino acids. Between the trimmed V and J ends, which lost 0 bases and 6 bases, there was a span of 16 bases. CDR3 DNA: TGTGCCAGCAGCGTAGGACGGGGTTCCGGCTCCGAGCAGTACTTC. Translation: CASSVGRGSGSEQYF.

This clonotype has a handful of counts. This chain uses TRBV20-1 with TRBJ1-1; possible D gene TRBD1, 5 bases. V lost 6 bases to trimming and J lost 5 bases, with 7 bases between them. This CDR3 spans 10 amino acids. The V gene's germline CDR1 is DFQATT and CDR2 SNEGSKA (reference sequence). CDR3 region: CSAPGTEAFF. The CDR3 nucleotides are TGCAGTGCCCCAGGGACTGAAGCTTTCTTT.

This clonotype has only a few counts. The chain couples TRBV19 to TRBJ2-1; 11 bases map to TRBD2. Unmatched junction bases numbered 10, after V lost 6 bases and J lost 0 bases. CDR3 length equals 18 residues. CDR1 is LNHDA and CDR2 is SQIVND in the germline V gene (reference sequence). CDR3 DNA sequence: TGTGCCAGTAGCCGTCTAGCGGGGGGTCTTAGCTCCTACAATGAGCAGTTCTTC. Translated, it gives CASSRLAGGLSSYNEQFF.

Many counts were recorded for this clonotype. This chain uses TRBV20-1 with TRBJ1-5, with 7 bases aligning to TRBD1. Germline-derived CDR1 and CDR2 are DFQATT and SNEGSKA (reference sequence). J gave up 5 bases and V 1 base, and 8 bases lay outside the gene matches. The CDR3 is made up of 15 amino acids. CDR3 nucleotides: TGCAGTGCTAGAGTTAACAGGGGTGGGGATCAGCCCCAGCATTTT. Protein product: CSARVNRGGDQPQHF.

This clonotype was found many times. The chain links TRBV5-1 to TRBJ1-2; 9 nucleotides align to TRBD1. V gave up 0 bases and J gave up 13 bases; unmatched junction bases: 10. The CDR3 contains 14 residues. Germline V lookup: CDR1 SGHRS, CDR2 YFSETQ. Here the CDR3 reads CASSLVGQGLAGTF. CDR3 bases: TGCGCCAGCAGCTTGGTGGGACAGGGCCTGGCAGGCACCTTC.

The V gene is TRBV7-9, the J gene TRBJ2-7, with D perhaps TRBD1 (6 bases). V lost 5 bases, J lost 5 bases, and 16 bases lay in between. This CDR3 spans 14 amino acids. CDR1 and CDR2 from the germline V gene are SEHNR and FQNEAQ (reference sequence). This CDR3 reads CASSGTRGKDEQYV. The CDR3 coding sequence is TGTGCCAGCAGCGGGACCAGGGGAAAAGACGAGCAGTACGTC.

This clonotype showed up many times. As DNA, the CDR3 is TGTGCCAGCAGCCTGTACCAAGAGACCCAGTACTTC. Translated: CASSLYQETQYF. J is TRBJ2-5 and V is TRBV7-9; no definite D call. The CDR3 covers 12 residues. CDR1 SEHNR and CDR2 FQNEAQ come from the germline V gene (reference sequence). Trimming took 5 bases from V and 0 from J, leaving 4 bases between them.

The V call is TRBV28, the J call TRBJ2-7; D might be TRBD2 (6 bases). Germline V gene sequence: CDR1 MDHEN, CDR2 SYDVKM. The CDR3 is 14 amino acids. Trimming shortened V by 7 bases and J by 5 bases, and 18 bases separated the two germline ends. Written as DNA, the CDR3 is TGTGCCAGCAACTCCGAAGGGACTTTGGACGAGCAGTACGTC. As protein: CASNSEGTLDEQYV.

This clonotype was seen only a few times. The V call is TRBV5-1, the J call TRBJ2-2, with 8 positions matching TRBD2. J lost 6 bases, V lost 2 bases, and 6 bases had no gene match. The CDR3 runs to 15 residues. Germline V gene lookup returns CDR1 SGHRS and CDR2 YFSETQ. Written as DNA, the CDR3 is TGCGCCAGCAGCTTCGGGGGGGCACCGTCCGGGGAGCTGTTTTTT. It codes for CASSFGGAPSGELFF.

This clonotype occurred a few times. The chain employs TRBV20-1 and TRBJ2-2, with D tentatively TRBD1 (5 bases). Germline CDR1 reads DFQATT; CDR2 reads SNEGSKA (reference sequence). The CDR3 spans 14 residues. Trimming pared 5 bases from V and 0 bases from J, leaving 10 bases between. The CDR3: CSARRESNTGELFF. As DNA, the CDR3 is TGCAGTGCTCGCAGGGAATCGAACACCGGGGAGCTGTTTTTT.

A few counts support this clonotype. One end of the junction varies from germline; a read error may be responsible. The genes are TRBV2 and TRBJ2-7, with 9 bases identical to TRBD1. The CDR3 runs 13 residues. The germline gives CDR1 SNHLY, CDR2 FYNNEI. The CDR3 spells CASMSGTGRLGVF. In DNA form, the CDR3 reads TGTGCCAGCATGTCCGGGACAGGGAGATTAGGTGTCTTC.

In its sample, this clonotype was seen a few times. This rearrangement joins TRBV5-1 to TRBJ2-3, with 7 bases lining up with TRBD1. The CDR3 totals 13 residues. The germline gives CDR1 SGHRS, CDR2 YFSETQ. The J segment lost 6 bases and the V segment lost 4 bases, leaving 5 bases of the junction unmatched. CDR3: CASSVYRGDTQYF. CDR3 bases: TGCGCCAGCAGCGTATACAGGGGCGATACGCAGTATTTT.

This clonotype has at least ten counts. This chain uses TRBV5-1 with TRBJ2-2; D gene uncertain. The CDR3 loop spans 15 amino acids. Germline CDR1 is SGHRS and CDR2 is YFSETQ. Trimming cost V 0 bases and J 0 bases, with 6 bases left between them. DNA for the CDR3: TGCGCCAGCAGCTTGGAAGGTCCGAACACCGGGGAGCTGTTTTTT. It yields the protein CASSLEGPNTGELFF. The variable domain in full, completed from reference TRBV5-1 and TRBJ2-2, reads KAGVTQTPRYLIKTRGQQVTLSCSPISGHRSVSWYQQTPGQGLQFLFEYFSETQRNKGNFPGRFSGRQFSNSRSEMNVSTLELGDSALYLCASSLEGPNTGELFFGEGSRLTVL.

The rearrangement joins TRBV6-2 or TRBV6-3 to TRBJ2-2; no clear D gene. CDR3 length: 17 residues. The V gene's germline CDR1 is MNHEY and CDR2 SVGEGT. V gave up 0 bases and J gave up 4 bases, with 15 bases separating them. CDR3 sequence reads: CASSYSNSDLLTGELFF. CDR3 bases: TGTGCCAGCAGTTACTCGAACAGCGACCTCCTCACCGGGGAGCTGTTTTTT.

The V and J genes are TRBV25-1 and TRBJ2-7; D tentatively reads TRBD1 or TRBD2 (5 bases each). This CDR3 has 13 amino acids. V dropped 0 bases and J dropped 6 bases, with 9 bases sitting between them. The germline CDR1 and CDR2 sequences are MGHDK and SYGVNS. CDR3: CASSEYIGGEQYV. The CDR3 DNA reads TGTGCCAGCAGTGAATATATTGGGGGCGAGCAGTACGTC.

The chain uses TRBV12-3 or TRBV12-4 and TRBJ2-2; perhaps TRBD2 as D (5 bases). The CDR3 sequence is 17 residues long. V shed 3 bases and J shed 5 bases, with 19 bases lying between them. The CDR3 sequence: CASSFGVGGPWTGELFF. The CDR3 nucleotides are TGTGCCAGCAGTTTCGGGGTAGGAGGCCCATGGACCGGGGAGCTGTTTTTT.

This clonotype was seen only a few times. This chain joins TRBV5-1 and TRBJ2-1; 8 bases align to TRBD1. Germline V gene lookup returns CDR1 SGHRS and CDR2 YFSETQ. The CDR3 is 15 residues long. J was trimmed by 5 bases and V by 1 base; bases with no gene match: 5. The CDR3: CASSLQGATNNEQFF. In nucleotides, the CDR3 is TGCGCCAGCAGCTTGCAGGGGGCTACTAACAATGAGCAGTTCTTC.

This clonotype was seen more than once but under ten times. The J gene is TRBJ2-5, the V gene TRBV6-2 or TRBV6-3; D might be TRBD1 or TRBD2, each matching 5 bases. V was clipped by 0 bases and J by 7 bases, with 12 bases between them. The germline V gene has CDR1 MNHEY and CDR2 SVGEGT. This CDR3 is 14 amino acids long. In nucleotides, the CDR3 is TGTGCCAGCAGTTACTCTCGGGGCCGAGGGACCCAGTACTTC. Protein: CASSYSRGRGTQYF.